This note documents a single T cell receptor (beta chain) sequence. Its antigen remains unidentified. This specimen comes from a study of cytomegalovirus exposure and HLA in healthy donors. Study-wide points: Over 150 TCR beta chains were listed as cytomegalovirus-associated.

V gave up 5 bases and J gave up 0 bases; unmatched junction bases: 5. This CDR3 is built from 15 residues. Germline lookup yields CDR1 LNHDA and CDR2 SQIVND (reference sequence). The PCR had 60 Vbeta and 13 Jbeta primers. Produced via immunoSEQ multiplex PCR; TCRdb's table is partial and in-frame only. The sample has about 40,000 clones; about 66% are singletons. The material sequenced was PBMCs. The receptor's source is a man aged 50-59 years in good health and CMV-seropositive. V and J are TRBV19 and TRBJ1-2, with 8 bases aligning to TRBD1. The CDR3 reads CASSPRTGPNYGYTF. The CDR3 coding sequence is TGTGCCAGTAGTCCCCGGACAGGGCCTAACTATGGCTACACCTTC.